One sample yielded the 11 T cell receptor beta chains listed below, sequenced in a study of T-cell memory formation after mild COVID-19. Via MiXCR, TCRdb re-called the 5' RACE reads, giving one row per CDR3 protein. The profile shows 380,000 or so distinct CDR3 sequences, roughly 13% of them singletons. Sequencing was done on a sample of PBMCs or a T cell subset sorted from them (not recorded which). The receptor source for this set is a man aged 18 to 29 who had mild COVID-19 (a few samples of this study predate the infection). Cell type and time point are not known.

This clonotype was counted only a few times. The V and J genes are TRBV5-1 and TRBJ1-2; 8 bases line up with TRBD1. CDR1 SGHRS and CDR2 YFSETQ come from the germline V gene. The CDR3 extends over 15 amino acids. The trim removed 2 bases at V and 7 bases at J, leaving 10 bases unmatched. CDR3 in amino acids: CASSFGQGSSGGYTF. CDR3 DNA: TGCGCCAGCAGCTTTGGACAGGGCTCCTCCGGTGGCTACACCTTC.

The rearrangement uses TRBV5-1 and TRBJ1-5; D is perhaps TRBD1 (6 bases). Germline CDR1 and CDR2: SGHRS and YFSETQ. The CDR3 consists of 13 residues. Trimming stripped 4 bases from V and 4 bases from J, with 9 bases between. The CDR3 loop reads CASSTTGNQPQHF. CDR3 DNA: TGCGCCAGCAGCACCACAGGGAATCAGCCCCAGCATTTT.

J is TRBJ2-7 and V is TRBV5-1; D not resolved. V lost 0 bases, J lost 2 bases, and 6 bases lay in between. Germline V gene lookup returns CDR1 SGHRS and CDR2 YFSETQ. The CDR3 runs to 13 residues. The CDR3 DNA sequence: TGCGCCAGCAGCTTGGGTCCCGCCTACGAGCAGTACGTC. This codes for CASSLGPAYEQYV.

This clonotype was counted between two and nine times. This chain uses TRBV9 with TRBJ1-1; D remains ambiguous. Looked up from germline, CDR1 is SGDLS and CDR2 is YYNGEE. V dropped 3 bases and J dropped 7 bases, with 7 bases sitting between them. The CDR3 covers 11 residues. Written as DNA, the CDR3 is TGTGCCAGCAGCGCAGCGGATGAAGCTTTCTTT. Translated: CASSAADEAFF.

The genes are TRBV6-1 and TRBJ1-6; D is unclear. CDR1 and CDR2 from the germline V gene are MNHNS and SASEGT. V was pared by 8 bases and J by 10 bases, with 18 bases between. This CDR3 has 14 amino acids. CDR3 in DNA: TGTGCCAGCTGTTGGGCGGGTGTGTTATCACCCCTCCACTTT. Its protein product is CASCWAGVLSPLHF.

This clonotype was recorded a few times. CDR3 DNA sequence: TGCGCCAGCAGCCAAGATCTCGGGGACACTGAAGCTTTCTTT. Its translation is CASSQDLGDTEAFF. The chain joins TRBV4-3 to TRBJ1-1; D ambiguous. Germline CDR1 is LGHNA and CDR2 is YSLEER. V was pared by 0 bases and J by 3 bases, with 8 bases between. The CDR3 length is 14 residues.

This clonotype was seen a handful of times. The rearrangement links TRBV18 to TRBJ2-5, with D uncertain. Per the germline V gene, CDR1 is KGHSH and CDR2 is LQKENI. The length of the CDR3 is 14 residues. Trimming cost V 0 bases and J 1 base, with 6 bases left between them. The CDR3, as DNA: TGTGCCAGCTCACCACCGGGTTCCCAAGAGACCCAGTACTTC. As protein: CASSPPGSQETQYF.

This clonotype was recorded at least ten times. This rearrangement joins TRBV18 to TRBJ2-5; D remains ambiguous. Trimming cost V 3 bases and J 2 bases, with 4 bases left between them. The germline V gene has CDR1 KGHSH and CDR2 LQKENI. The CDR3 length is 12 residues. The CDR3 nucleotides read TGTGCCAGCTCACCCACACAAGAGACCCAGTACTTC. Translated: CASSPTQETQYF.

The chain's CDR3 is CSVGGSAGRGETQYF. CDR3 nucleotides: TGCAGCGTTGGAGGTTCGGCAGGGAGGGGGGAGACCCAGTACTTC. The chain carries TRBV29-1 and TRBJ2-5; TRBD2 might be the D (7 bases). Germline values: CDR1 SQVTM, CDR2 ANQGSEA. Trimming took 4 bases from V and 5 from J, leaving 20 bases between them. This CDR3 region has 15 residues.

The chain couples TRBV2 to TRBJ1-1; TRBD1 matches at 9 bases. The V gene end was trimmed by 5 bases and the J gene end by 10 bases; junction bases not matched to a gene: 2. The V gene's germline CDR1 is SNHLY and CDR2 FYNNEI. The CDR3 sequence is 11 residues long. The DNA for the CDR3 is TGTGCCAGCAGTTCGGACAGGGGAGCTTTCTTT. Its protein product is CASSSDRGAFF.

V and J are TRBV20-1 and TRBJ2-4; a possible D gene is TRBD2 (6 bases). V gave up 5 bases and J gave up 3 bases, with 11 bases separating them. The CDR3 has 13 amino acids. CDR1 DFQATT and CDR2 SNEGSKA come from the germline V gene (reference sequence). CDR3 sequence: CSAGGAGKNIQYF. The CDR3 DNA reads as TGCAGTGCTGGCGGGGCGGGCAAAAACATTCAGTACTTC.